The text below deals with one TCR beta chain. Its antigen has not been determined. There are no base qualities to consult, and no much larger clone falls within one base. PBMCs were isolated by density centrifugation and stained for CD3, CD4 and CD8, and CD4+ and CD8+ T cells were sorted on a FACSAria. Scalp biopsies and blood samples were provided by unaffected controls. The record originates from a study of CD8+ T cells in alopecia areata (dated by TCRdb to the late 2010s). Regarding the research as a whole: The study used high-throughput TCRbeta sequencing to examine T cell clonal expansion in alopecia areata, in both the C3H/HeJ mouse model and human patients. Scalp tissue and sorted CD4+ and CD8+ peripheral blood T cells from patchy and totalis/universalis alopecia areata patients and from healthy controls were covered by human TCRbeta sequencing. immunoSEQ multiplex PCR using 35 Vbeta forward primers and 13 Jbeta reverse primers was used to amplify TCRbeta CDR3 regions. Scalp clonality was compared across normal scalp (n=4), patchy alopecia areata scalp (n=8), and alopecia totalis/universalis scalp (n=8). RNA was obtained with the PAXgene miRNA kit for fixed scalp, the miRNeasy kit for PBMCs, and the RNeasy kit for mouse skin. The investigation overall reported the following: Scalp TCR repertoire analysis is complicated because resident alphabeta T cells in normal human skin are also sequenced, whereas mouse skin is dominated by gammadelta T cells. Lesional scalp, especially in alopecia totalis/universalis, showed higher clonality and more expanded CD8+ clones than normal scalp, suggesting antigenic drive. Shared TCR sequences between patients were less evident than in mice, which may be partly attributable to HLA diversity in the patient population.

Per the germline V gene, MNHEY is the CDR1 and SVGAGI is the CDR2. Germline trimming: 7 bases from V, 1 base from J; junction bases outside gene matches: 6. Its CDR3 holds 15 amino acids, cysteine through phenylalanine. The entry retains the CDR3 DNA only, 45 bases that are in frame from base 1. The library was generated by the immunoSEQ multiplex PCR assay. For TCR sequencing, RNA was extracted from every sample and reverse transcribed into cDNA to serve as template. First-strand cDNA was synthesized using SuperScript III with a 2:1 mix of oligo-dT and random hexamers. A synthetic immune receptor repertoire was used to assess amplification bias, and residual bias was removed computationally. Regarding the original processing steps: Raw reads were preprocessed to remove errors, and CDR3 was defined according to IMGT conventions as the region from the conserved cysteine to phenylalanine. Clonality was calculated as 1 minus Shannon entropy normalized by log2 of the number of productive unique TCRs. Whether each scalp clone was CD4 or CD8 was inferred by checking scalp TCRbeta sequences against the CD4 and CD8 repertoires from sorted blood. The immuneACCESS repertoire file appears here via TCRdb, limited to in-frame rearrangements. These files lack a portion of the clones; in checked studies, under half of the deficit traces to unresolved V genes, and the cause of the others is not known. That table is the source of V, J and clone size, and D and trimming were worked out from the DNA. The sample table holds around 150,000 clones, of which roughly 60% were seen once. The top ten clones comprise less than 5% of the sample.

Sequences were obtained from CD4+ T cells sorted from blood. The receptor was derived from a human donor in good health. Recombination linked TRBV6-5 to TRBJ2-2; 7 bases in the middle match TRBD1. The CDR3 reads CASTQDRRNTGELFF. The DNA reads as follows: TGTGCCAGCACCCAGGACAGGAGGAACACCGGGGAGCTGTTTTTT.